The 21 T cell receptor beta chains given below trace back to one sample, sequenced in a study of T cell repertoires in cytomegalovirus infection. TCRdb used MiXCR to reprocess the reads, holding one entry per CDR3 protein. The sample includes hundreds of thousands of distinct CDR3 sequences, roughly 26% of them seen just once. Sequencing was carried out using CD8+ T cells from PBMCs. The receptor set was obtained from a human donor in good health (CMV status not recorded). Some clones in this sample may be carry-over from other donors' samples.

This clonotype appeared a few times. The chain couples TRBV7-9 to TRBJ2-1; the match to TRBD2 covers 15 bases. The CDR3 totals 17 residues. The V gene end was trimmed by 5 bases and the J gene end by 6 bases; junction bases not matched to a gene: 8. Germline CDR1 is SEHNR and CDR2 is FQNEAQ (reference sequence). The CDR3 coding sequence is TGTGCCAGCAGCCCGCGGACTAGCGGGGGGGATCCCAATGAGCAGTTCTTC. Translated: CASSPRTSGGDPNEQFF.

In this sample, this clonotype turned up many times. V and J are TRBV6-2 or TRBV6-3 and TRBJ2-5; TRBD1 aligns across 8 bases. The germline V gene encodes CDR1 MNHEY and CDR2 SVGEGT. There are 13 residues in the CDR3. With 7 bases clipped from V and 4 bases from J, the junction kept 5 bases outside the gene matches. The CDR3 DNA sequence: TGTGCCAGCAATGGCAGGGGGCGAGAGACCCAGTACTTC. The encoded protein is CASNGRGRETQYF.

Comment on this clonotype: Since a much larger clone is just one base distant, this may be a read error. The chain is built from TRBV28 and TRBJ2-7; D is uncertain. Trimming pared 6 bases from V and 4 bases from J, leaving 19 bases between. Germline values: CDR1 MDHEN, CDR2 SYDVKM. CDR3 size: 15 residues. CDR3 sequence reads: CASSQRSGQEYEQYV. Written as DNA, the CDR3 is TGTGCCAGCAGCCAAAGATCCGGCCAGGAATACGAGCAGTACGTC.

This clonotype was seen a few times. This chain uses TRBV28 with TRBJ1-5, with D uncertain. There are 16 residues in the CDR3. From germline, CDR1 is MDHEN and CDR2 SYDVKM. Between the trimmed V and J ends, which lost 6 bases and 0 bases, there was a span of 15 bases. Written as DNA, the CDR3 is TGTGCCAGCAGCCGCCCCGACATGTATAGCAATCAGCCCCAGCATTTT. Encoded protein: CASSRPDMYSNQPQHF.

The V call is TRBV29-1, the J call TRBJ2-3; D could derive from TRBD1 or TRBD2 (5 bases each). Trimming cost V 6 bases and J 5 bases, with 12 bases left between them. CDR3 length equals 12 residues. Germline CDR1 and CDR2: SQVTM and ANQGSEA. The CDR3 DNA follows: TGCAGCGTGGGGGACGGTCTAGATACGCAGTATTTT. Protein sequence: CSVGDGLDTQYF.

CDR3 nucleotides: TGTGCCAGCAGTGCTAACGGGCCGACAGGGCTTGAGCAGTTCTTC. It is translated as CASSANGPTGLEQFF. This chain links TRBV7-6 with TRBJ2-1; 7 nucleotides match TRBD1. The CDR3 consists of 15 residues. With V trimmed by 6 bases and J by 9 bases, 14 bases remained unmatched. CDR1 is SGHVS and CDR2 is FNYEAQ in the germline V gene.

This clonotype was observed many times. The chain carries TRBV7-9 and TRBJ2-2; D is unresolved. CDR3 size: 18 residues. Germline CDR1 and CDR2: SEHNR and FQNEAQ (reference sequence). Trimming took off 8 bases at V and 0 bases at J, with 22 bases between the two ends. The CDR3 DNA sequence: TGTGCCAGCGCGAGTGTCCGAGGCTCACCCCCGAACACCGGGGAGCTGTTTTTT. Translating gives CASASVRGSPPNTGELFF. The whole variable domain, filled in from reference TRBV7-9 and TRBJ2-2, reads DTGVSQNPRHKITKRGQNVTFRCDPISEHNRLYWYRQTLGQGPEFLTYFQNEAQLEKSRLLSDRFSAERPKGSFSTLEIQRTEQGDSAMYLCASASVRGSPPNTGELFFGEGSRLTVL.

The chain has TRBV12-3 or TRBV12-4 and TRBJ2-1; D is undetermined. There are 9 residues in the CDR3. The DNA for the CDR3 is TGTGACCTAATAAATGAGCAGTTCTTC. This translates into CDLINEQFF.

This clonotype was observed at least ten times. The genes are TRBV7-8 and TRBJ1-1; D not resolved. This CDR3 is built from 16 residues. CDR1 and CDR2 from the germline V gene are SGHVS and FQNEAQ. V was cut by 5 bases and J by 0 bases, with 16 bases left in between. The CDR3: CASSPSHGVLNTEAFF. CDR3 coding DNA: TGTGCCAGCAGCCCATCCCATGGGGTGTTGAACACTGAAGCTTTCTTT. Variable domain in full (rest from reference TRBV7-8 and TRBJ1-1): GAGVSQSPRYKVAKRGQDVALRCDPISGHVSLFWYQQALGQGPEFLTYFQNEAQLDKSGLPSDRFFAERPEGSVSTLKIQRTQQEDSAVYLCASSPSHGVLNTEAFFGQGTRLTVV.

This clonotype occurred a few times. The V and J genes are TRBV28 and TRBJ2-2; 11 bases are a match to TRBD2. The germline V gene encodes CDR1 MDHEN and CDR2 SYDVKM. J gave up 4 bases and V 3 bases, and 7 bases lay outside the gene matches. This CDR3 has 17 amino acids. The CDR3 is CASSLLAGGYSTGELFF. The CDR3 coding sequence is TGTGCCAGCAGTTTGCTAGCGGGGGGTTATAGCACCGGGGAGCTGTTTTTT.

This rearrangement joins TRBV28 to TRBJ2-2; D not certain. Germline CDR1 MDHEN, CDR2 SYDVKM. Between the trimmed V and J ends, which lost 3 bases and 3 bases, there was a span of 8 bases. There are 14 residues in the CDR3. For the CDR3, the DNA is TGTGCCAGCAGTTTTCCACGGGACACCGGGGAGCTGTTTTTT. Residues: CASSFPRDTGELFF.

This clonotype turned up a few times. V gene TRBV6-6 combines with J gene TRBJ2-1; unclear D gene. V lost 5 bases to trimming and J lost 0 bases, with 17 bases between them. The CDR3 sequence is 17 residues long. Germline CDR1 reads MNHNY; CDR2 reads SVGAGI (reference sequence). The CDR3 is CASSRATTKSSYNEQFF. CDR3 coding DNA: TGTGCCAGCAGTCGGGCCACAACAAAGAGCTCCTACAATGAGCAGTTCTTC.

This clonotype has only a few counts. The chain uses TRBV4-3 and TRBJ2-1; 8 nucleotides match TRBD2. The CDR3 spans 17 residues. Germline CDR1 LGHNA, CDR2 YSLEER. Unmatched junction bases numbered 8, after V lost 0 bases and J lost 4 bases. CDR3: CASSQDPAGANYNEQFF. CDR3 coding DNA: TGCGCCAGCAGCCAAGACCCAGCGGGGGCCAATTACAATGAGCAGTTCTTC.

A note on this clonotype: This clone may be a read error of a much larger clone one base away. J is TRBJ1-4 and V is TRBV6-5; D uncertain. Germline V lookup: CDR1 MNHEY, CDR2 SVGAGI. The V and J ends lost 4 bases and 6 bases respectively, with 6 bases between them. The CDR3 loop spans 12 amino acids. The CDR3 DNA is TGTGCCAGCAGTTTGGAAGATGAAAAACTGTTTTTT. Amino acid sequence: CASSLEDEKLFF.

The genes are TRBV10-3 and TRBJ1-2; D may be TRBD1 (5 bases). The CDR3 runs 13 residues. CDR1 and CDR2 (germline): ENHRY, SYGVKD. Trimming cost V 3 bases and J 4 bases, with 9 bases left between them. The CDR3 DNA sequence: TGTGCCATCAGTGATCTGGGGGGCTATGGCTACACCTTC. Its protein product is CAISDLGGYGYTF.

This clonotype was counted only a few times. The rearrangement uses TRBV6-5 and TRBJ2-1, with TRBD2 matching over 10 bases. Germline V gives CDR1 MNHEY, CDR2 SVGAGI. V shed 0 bases, J shed 6 bases, and the junction held 14 bases outside the gene matches. The CDR3 length is 19 residues. DNA for the CDR3: TGTGCCAGCAGTTACTCAGTCTCGGTGGTTAGCGGGGGGTCCAATGAGCAGTTCTTC. It translates to CASSYSVSVVSGGSNEQFF.

Ten or more counts support this clonotype. The chain links TRBV28 to TRBJ1-5; D perhaps matches TRBD1 (6 bases). The CDR3 has 17 amino acids. V lost 3 bases and J 5 bases, leaving 20 bases between the germline ends. Germline CDR1 and CDR2: MDHEN and SYDVKM. CDR3 sequence: CASSFPNLNREDQPQHF. The CDR3 DNA reads as TGTGCCAGCAGTTTCCCAAACTTGAACAGGGAAGATCAGCCCCAGCATTTT.

This clonotype was observed a handful of times. The V call is TRBV19, the J call TRBJ2-1, with D perhaps matching TRBD1 or TRBD2 (5 bases each). CDR1 LNHDA and CDR2 SQIVND come from the germline V gene (reference sequence). V was cut by 4 bases and J by 7 bases, with 17 bases left in between. The CDR3 is made up of 15 amino acids. CDR3 nucleotide sequence: TGTGCCAGTAGTACCATCGGGACCGTTCCTAATGAGCAGTTCTTC. Residues: CASSTIGTVPNEQFF.

The chain employs TRBV27 and TRBJ1-2; the D gene is possibly TRBD1 (5 bases). The V end lost 4 bases, the J end lost 3 bases, and 12 bases lay between the germline ends. Germline CDR1 is MNHEY and CDR2 is SMNVEV (reference sequence). CDR3 length equals 14 residues. The CDR3 reads CASSYGRADYGYTF. The DNA for the CDR3 is TGTGCCAGCAGTTACGGCAGGGCCGACTATGGCTACACCTTC.

This clonotype turned up a few times. CDR3 residues: CASSPLYAGTGEAGELFF. CDR3 bases: TGTGCCAGCAGTCCTCTCTATGCCGGGACAGGGGAGGCCGGGGAGCTGTTTTTT. The rearrangement joins TRBV6-5 to TRBJ2-2, with 10 bases identical to TRBD1. The CDR3 runs 18 residues. The germline gives CDR1 MNHEY, CDR2 SVGAGI. The trim removed 5 bases at V and 6 bases at J, leaving 15 bases unmatched.

The rearrangement uses TRBV13 and TRBJ2-5; D is possibly TRBD2 (5 bases). Per germline, CDR1 PRHDT and CDR2 FYEKMQ (reference sequence). The CDR3 has 15 residues. Trimming took 5 bases from V and 0 from J, leaving 13 bases between them. The DNA of the CDR3 is TGTGCCAGCAGCCAAGGACCCGGGAACCAAGAGACCCAGTACTTC. Translating gives CASSQGPGNQETQYF.